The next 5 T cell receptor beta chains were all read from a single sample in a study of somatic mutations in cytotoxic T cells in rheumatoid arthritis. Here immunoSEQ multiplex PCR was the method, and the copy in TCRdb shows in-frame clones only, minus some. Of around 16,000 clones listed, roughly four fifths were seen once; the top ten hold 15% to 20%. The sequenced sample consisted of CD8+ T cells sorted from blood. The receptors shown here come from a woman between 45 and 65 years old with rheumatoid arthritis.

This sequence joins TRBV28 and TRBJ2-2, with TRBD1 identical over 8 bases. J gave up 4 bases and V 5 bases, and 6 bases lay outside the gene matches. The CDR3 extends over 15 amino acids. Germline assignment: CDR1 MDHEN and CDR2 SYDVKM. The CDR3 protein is CASSPRTGTTGELFF. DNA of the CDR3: TGTGCCAGCAGTCCCCGGACAGGGACCACCGGGGAGCTGTTTTTT.

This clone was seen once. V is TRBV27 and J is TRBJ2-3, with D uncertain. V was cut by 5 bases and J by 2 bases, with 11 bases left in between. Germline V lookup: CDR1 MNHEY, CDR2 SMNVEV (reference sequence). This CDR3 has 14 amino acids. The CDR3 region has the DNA TGTGCCAGCAGTCCCTATGGGCTCACAGATACGCAGTATTTT. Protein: CASSPYGLTDTQYF.

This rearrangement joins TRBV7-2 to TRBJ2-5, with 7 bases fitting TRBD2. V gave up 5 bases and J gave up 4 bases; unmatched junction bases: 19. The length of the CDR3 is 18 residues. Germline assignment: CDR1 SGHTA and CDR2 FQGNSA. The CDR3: CASSPVLFGSGRGETQYF. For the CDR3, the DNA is TGTGCCAGCAGCCCCGTCCTTTTTGGGTCGGGGAGGGGAGAGACCCAGTACTTC.

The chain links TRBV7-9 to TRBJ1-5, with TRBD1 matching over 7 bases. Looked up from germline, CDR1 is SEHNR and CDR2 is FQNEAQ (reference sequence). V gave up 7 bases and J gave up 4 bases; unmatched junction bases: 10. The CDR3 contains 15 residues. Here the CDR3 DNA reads TGTGCCAGCACCCCGGAAGGGGGCCCAAATCAGCCCCAGCATTTT. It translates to CASTPEGGPNQPQHF.

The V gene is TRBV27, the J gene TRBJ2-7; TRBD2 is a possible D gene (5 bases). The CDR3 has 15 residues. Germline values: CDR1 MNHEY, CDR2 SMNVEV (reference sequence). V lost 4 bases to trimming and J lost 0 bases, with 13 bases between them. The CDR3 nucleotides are TGTGCCAGCAGTTACCAGACGGGGAGCTCCTACGAGCAGTACTTC. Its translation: CASSYQTGSSYEQYF.